Listed below are T cell receptor beta chains from one sample, sequenced in a study of T cell responses to AZD1222 COVID-19 vaccine. Method: immunoSEQ multiplex PCR; TCRdb's copy keeps in-frame clones and lacks some. The sample lists some 150,000 clones; about 93% were seen once. This specimen was peripheral blood, taken on day 0 of AZD1222 vaccination. These receptor sequences come from an adult in good health. Both conserved end residues are part of each CDR3. The D gene is left open where the match is weak. Clone sizes are given selectively: once, few, many, or a class where the clone is expanded.

>TRBV5-8|TRBJ1-2|NA|TRBD1
CASSSSGTGGNYGYTF
TGTGCCAGCAGCTCCTCCGGGACAGGGGGCAACTATGGCTACACCTTC
>TRBV6-5|TRBJ1-3|NA|TRBD1
CASSPTQGAGNTIYF
TGTGCCAGCAGCCCAACACAGGGGGCTGGAAACACCATATATTTT
>TRBV19|TRBJ1-4|NA|NA
CASRRDGWNEKLFF
TGTGCCAGTAGGAGGGACGGCTGGAATGAAAAACTGTTTTTT
>TRBV12-3/TRBV12-4|TRBJ1-1|NA|NA
CASSPTANTEAFF
TGTGCCAGCAGTCCTACAGCGAACACTGAAGCTTTCTTT
>TRBV5-4|TRBJ2-1|once|TRBD2
CASSSTSGRDYNEQFF
TGTGCCAGCAGCTCGACTAGCGGGAGGGATTACAATGAGCAGTTCTTC
>TRBV18|TRBJ1-1|NA|NA
CASSPNREEAFF
TGTGCCAGCTCACCGAATAGGGAAGAAGCTTTCTTT
>TRBV27|TRBJ1-2|NA|NA
CASSFIRGSHGYTF
TGTGCCAGCAGTTTTATAAGGGGGAGCCATGGCTACACCTTC
>TRBV5-6|TRBJ2-6|NA|NA
CASSLGSGSGANVLTF
TGTGCCAGCAGCTTAGGGTCAGGCTCTGGGGCCAACGTCCTGACTTTC
>TRBV5-1|TRBJ1-2|NA|NA
CASSLSRDGYTF
TGCGCCAGCAGCTTGTCCCGGGATGGCTACACCTTC
>TRBV19|TRBJ1-6|once|TRBD1
CASSIRDRGLNSPLHF
TGTGCCAGTAGTATCCGGGACAGGGGGCTTAATTCACCCCTCCACTTT
>TRBV6-6|TRBJ2-5|NA|TRBD1
CASSYTGTGEETQYF
TGTGCCAGCAGTTACACCGGGACAGGCGAAGAGACCCAGTACTTC
>TRBV7-9|TRBJ2-7|NA|NA
CASRGGQYEQYF
TGTGCCAGTAGGGGGGGACAGTACGAGCAGTACTTC
>TRBV2|TRBJ2-2|NA|NA
CASSGSGRRTGELFF
TGTGCCAGCAGTGGGTCAGGGAGACGGACCGGGGAGCTGTTTTTT
>TRBV24-1|TRBJ1-2|once|NA
CATTPARAVFSGYTF
TGTGCCACCACCCCTGCCAGGGCAGTTTTCTCTGGCTACACCTTC
>TRBV2|TRBJ1-1|NA|TRBD1
CASTGGDRGQHEAFF
TGTGCCAGCACCGGGGGGGACAGGGGGCAACATGAAGCTTTCTTT
>TRBV12-3/TRBV12-4|TRBJ1-3|NA|NA
CASSFGGNTIYF
TGTGCCAGCAGTTTTGGGGGAAACACCATATATTTT
>TRBV3-1/TRBV3-2|TRBJ1-1|once|NA
CASSPSTLNTEAFF
TGTGCCAGCAGCCCAAGCACCTTGAACACTGAAGCTTTCTTT
>TRBV27|TRBJ1-2|NA|NA
CASSLLGGAGGYTF
TGTGCCAGCAGTTTGTTGGGGGGCGCTGGTGGCTACACCTTC
>TRBV25-1|TRBJ2-1|NA|TRBD2
CASSPPRAGDNEQFF
TGTGCCAGCAGCCCCCCGAGGGCGGGGGACAATGAGCAGTTCTTC
>TRBV4-1|TRBJ1-1|few|NA
CATRRGMSTEAFF
TGCGCCACCCGGAGGGGTATGAGCACTGAAGCTTTCTTT
>TRBV29-1|TRBJ1-1|NA|TRBD1
CSFRQGVPNTEAFF
TGCAGTTTTAGGCAGGGGGTTCCGAACACTGAAGCTTTCTTT
>TRBV6-5|TRBJ2-1|NA|TRBD2
CASSSRGGVSYNEQFF
TGTGCCAGCAGTTCCCGGGGGGGAGTGTCCTACAATGAGCAGTTCTTC
>TRBV6-5|TRBJ1-1|NA|NA
CASSYEGGAFF
TGTGCCAGCAGTTACGAAGGTGGGGCTTTCTTT
>TRBV4-1|TRBJ1-1|NA|TRBD1
CASSEGQGRWATEAFF
TGCGCCAGCAGCGAGGGACAGGGTCGGTGGGCCACTGAAGCTTTCTTT
>TRBV5-3|TRBJ2-7|NA|TRBD1
CARSRNRGLRSSYEQYF
TGTGCCAGAAGCCGAAACAGGGGCTTAAGGAGCTCCTACGAGCAGTACTTC
>TRBV29-1|TRBJ1-3|few|NA
CSAHLAGSGNTIYF
TGCAGCGCCCACCTAGCGGGAAGTGGAAACACCATATATTTT
>TRBV11-2|TRBJ1-2|NA|NA
CASSLGTAGGYTF
TGTGCCAGCAGCTTAGGGACAGCTGGGGGCTACACCTTC
>TRBV11-2|TRBJ1-3|NA|NA
CASTQPGAGNTIYF
TGTGCCAGCACCCAGCCCGGGGCTGGAAACACCATATATTTT
>TRBV9|TRBJ2-5|NA|TRBD2
CASSVAASGGQETQYF
TGTGCCAGCAGCGTAGCTGCTAGCGGGGGCCAAGAGACCCAGTACTTC
>TRBV5-1|TRBJ2-3|NA|TRBD1
CASSLSTGGNTDTQYF
TGCGCCAGCAGCTTGTCCACAGGGGGAAACACAGATACGCAGTATTTT
>TRBV30|TRBJ2-1|NA|NA
CAWRAERTEQFF
TGTGCCTGGAGAGCAGAGAGGACAGAGCAGTTCTTC
>TRBV9|TRBJ2-7|NA|TRBD1
CASSPRTGGFTYEQYF
TGTGCCAGCAGCCCGCGGACAGGGGGCTTCACCTACGAGCAGTACTTC
>TRBV5-1|TRBJ2-7|NA|NA
CASSGGNGLFEQYF
TGCGCCAGCAGCGGGGGGAACGGTCTTTTCGAGCAGTACTTC
>TRBV6-5|TRBJ2-3|NA|TRBD1
CASSQQGADTQYF
TGTGCCAGCAGCCAACAGGGGGCAGATACGCAGTATTTT
>TRBV10-1|TRBJ2-7|NA|TRBD2
CASSDHDSGSLHEQYF
TGCGCCAGCAGTGACCATGATAGCGGGAGTCTCCACGAGCAGTACTTC
>TRBV7-3|TRBJ1-1|NA|TRBD1
CASSPTGDTEAFF
TGTGCCAGCAGCCCGACAGGGGATACTGAAGCTTTCTTT
>TRBV10-3|TRBJ2-7|NA|TRBD2
CAISESGKLAGSYEQYF
TGTGCCATCAGTGAGTCTGGGAAACTAGCGGGTTCCTACGAGCAGTACTTC
>TRBV18|TRBJ1-1|NA|NA
CASSLPINTEAFF
TGTGCCAGCTCACTCCCGATCAACACTGAAGCTTTCTTT
>TRBV6-2/TRBV6-3|TRBJ1-5|NA|TRBD1
CASSPGQVGNQPQHF
TGTGCCAGCAGCCCTGGACAGGTCGGCAATCAGCCCCAGCATTTT
>TRBV3-1/TRBV3-2|TRBJ2-3|NA|TRBD2
CASSPSSGGRTDTQYF
TGTGCCAGCAGCCCCTCTAGCGGGGGGCGCACAGATACGCAGTATTTT
>TRBV6-6|TRBJ2-1|NA|NA
CASSYPEGEQFF
TGTGCCAGCAGTTACCCTGAGGGTGAGCAGTTCTTC
>TRBV27|TRBJ2-2|NA|NA
CASSWVSGNTGELFF
TGTGCCAGCAGTTGGGTTAGCGGGAACACCGGGGAGCTGTTTTTT
>TRBV11-3|TRBJ2-2|NA|NA
CASSPQLPGELFF
TGTGCCAGCAGCCCCCAATTACCCGGGGAGCTGTTTTTT
>TRBV5-4|TRBJ1-1|NA|TRBD1
CASSRGQGMGTNTEAFF
TGTGCCAGCAGCCGGGGACAGGGTATGGGGACGAACACTGAAGCTTTCTTT
>TRBV18|TRBJ2-3|NA|TRBD1
CASFQGATDTQYF
TGTGCCAGCTTTCAGGGGGCCACAGATACGCAGTATTTT
>TRBV30|TRBJ1-5|NA|NA
CAWSLDSNQPQHF
TGTGCCTGGAGTTTAGATAGCAATCAGCCCCAGCATTTT
>TRBV20-1|TRBJ1-5|NA|NA
CSASMANQPQHF
TGCAGTGCTAGTATGGCTAATCAGCCCCAGCATTTT